The entry below gives a single T cell receptor (beta chain) sequence along with its context. This receptor's antigen is unknown. There are no base qualities to consult, and no much larger clone falls within one base. The treatment or condition label of this sample denotes: oral pan-JAK inhibitor, 5-10 mg twice daily. Peripheral blood and lesional scalp punch biopsies were obtained from patients with alopecia areata. After PBMCs were isolated by density centrifugation and stained for CD3, CD4 and CD8, a FACSAria was used to sort CD4+ and CD8+ T cells. This specimen comes from a study of CD8+ T cells in alopecia areata (dated by TCRdb to 2016 to 2019). For the study in its entirety: Treated patients were enrolled in an open-label pilot trial of oral tofacitinib at 5 to 10 mg twice daily for moderate-to-severe alopecia areata. TCRbeta CDR3 regions were amplified by immunoSEQ multiplex PCR using 35 Vbeta forward and 13 Jbeta reverse primers. In humans, TCRbeta sequencing was performed on scalp tissue and on sorted CD4+ and CD8+ peripheral blood T cells from healthy controls and from patients with patchy or totalis/universalis alopecia areata. In treated patients, disease severity was measured using the SALT score, which gives the percentage of scalp surface area affected. Tofacitinib was administered for 6 to 18 months, and 6 months of follow-up off drug were then conducted to assess delayed response and recurrence. High-throughput TCRbeta sequencing was used to examine T cell clonal expansion in alopecia areata in both the C3H/HeJ mouse model and human patients. Tofacitinib-treated patients had biopsies at baseline and at 4 and 24 weeks of treatment, with a later scalp biopsy in several patients. Scalp clonality was compared among normal scalp (n=4), patchy alopecia areata scalp (n=8), and alopecia totalis/universalis scalp (n=8). RNA was obtained with the PAXgene miRNA kit for fixed scalp, the miRNeasy kit for PBMCs, and the RNeasy kit for mouse skin.

The study at large found these results: Resident alphabeta T cells in normal human skin are also sequenced, complicating scalp TCR repertoire analysis, unlike mouse skin dominated by gammadelta T cells. Because the treated cohort was small and had just a single nonresponder, larger studies are needed to establish links between baseline CD8+ expansion and response. With tofacitinib, both scalp clonality and the number of expanded CD8+ clones among the top 100 scalp clones went down significantly. Higher clonality and more expanded CD8+ clones were observed in lesional scalp than in normal scalp, particularly in alopecia totalis/universalis, a finding suggestive of antigenic drive. During tofacitinib treatment, many expanded lesional clones stuck around in both scalp and blood, and this persistence may partly explain why relapse happens after treatment is stopped. Compared with mice, TCR sequences shared between patients were less clear, possibly partly because of HLA diversity across the patient population.

Reading the germline V gene (reference sequence) gives CDR1 GTSNPN and CDR2 SVGIG. The CDR3 contains 11 residues, cysteine and phenylalanine counted. The retained sequence is limited to the CDR3, 33 bases, with the frame set at the first base. Trimming removed 5 bases from V and 2 bases from J, leaving 6 bases between the germline ends. Libraries came from the immunoSEQ multiplex PCR assay. RNA was extracted from all samples and reverse transcribed into cDNA as template for TCR sequencing. SuperScript III was used for first-strand cDNA synthesis, primed with a 2:1 mix of oligo-dT and random hexamers. Amplification bias was assessed with a synthetic immune receptor repertoire, and residual bias was removed computationally. The study's processing was this. After raw reads were preprocessed to remove errors, the CDR3 was defined following IMGT conventions as running from the conserved cysteine to phenylalanine. Clonality was calculated as 1 minus Shannon entropy normalized by log2 of the number of productive unique TCRs. Whether each scalp clone was CD4 or CD8 was inferred by checking scalp TCRbeta sequences against the CD4 and CD8 repertoires from sorted blood. The immuneACCESS repertoire file appears here via TCRdb, limited to in-frame rearrangements. These files lack a portion of the clones; in checked studies, under half of the deficit traces to unresolved V genes, and the cause of the others is not known. For V, J and clone size, that table is used; D and trimming come from the DNA. In all, the sample holds 150,000 to 200,000 clones, and 58% of those were seen once. The ten largest account for roughly 17% of the sample.

The source of this sequence is a human donor with alopecia areata. This material consisted of CD4+ T cells sorted from blood, taken at roughly week 58, from a patient treated with tofacitinib. Recombination joined TRBV30 with TRBJ1-2, with a tentative D gene TRBD1 over 6 matching bases. The nucleotide sequence reads TGTGCCTGGGGACAGAACTATGGCTACACCTTC. Translated, this gives CAWGQNYGYTF.